These T cell receptor beta chains were read from a single sample in a study of T cell responses to AZD1222 COVID-19 vaccine. TCRdb keeps only in-frame clones here, not all; method: immunoSEQ multiplex PCR. Counted here are around 80,000 clones, roughly 88% occurring once; the ten biggest clones make up 8% to 13%. Sequences were derived from peripheral blood, sampled 28 days after the second AZD1222 dose. These receptor sequences come from an adult who received the AZD1222 COVID-19 vaccine. Both conserved end residues are part of each CDR3. A D gene is named only where the DNA matches it firmly. Not every row has a clone size; where given, it reads once, few, many or a size class.

d_gene	v_gene	abundance	j_gene	CDR3nt	CDR3aa
-	TRBV5-4	-	TRBJ2-2	TGTGCCAGCAGCTACCCAGGGGTTACCGGGGAGCTGTTTTTT	CASSYPGVTGELFF
-	TRBV11-3	-	TRBJ2-7	TGTGCCAGCAGCTTAGAGGCAGGCAGCGCGCAGTACTTC	CASSLEAGSAQYF
-	TRBV5-4	-	TRBJ1-2	TGTGCCAGCAGCCCGGGCGGGACGCGTGGCTACACCTTC	CASSPGGTRGYTF
TRBD1	TRBV7-2	-	TRBJ1-6	TGTGCCAGCAGCCCAAGGGCTTTCCGGGACAGGTATAATTCACCCCTCCACTTT	CASSPRAFRDRYNSPLHF
TRBD2	TRBV28	-	TRBJ2-2	TGTGCCAGCAGCCTACTTCAGCGGGGGACCGGGGAGCTGTTTTTT	CASSLLQRGTGELFF
-	TRBV30	-	TRBJ1-1	TGTGCCTGGAGTCTCGGCGGCTCGGTCACTGAAGCTTTCTTT	CAWSLGGSVTEAFF
-	TRBV4-1	-	TRBJ1-3	TGCGCCAGCAGGCAAGAGGACATCTCTGGAAACACCATATATTTT	CASRQEDISGNTIYF
TRBD1	TRBV15	-	TRBJ1-2	TGTGCCACCAGCAGAGATGGACAGGGGGATGGCTACACCTTC	CATSRDGQGDGYTF
-	TRBV10-3	once	TRBJ2-2	TGTGCCATCAGTGAGTCGCGTACCGGGGAGCTGTTTTTT	CAISESRTGELFF
-	TRBV2	-	TRBJ2-7	TGTGCCAGCAGTGATCCCTACGAGCAGTACTTC	CASSDPYEQYF